This T cell receptor (beta chain) was found in a study of PD-L1 blockade in urothelial cancer. Across the study: The median T cell count in blood samples was about 140,000.

V shed 6 bases and J 3 bases; nucleotides not matched to a gene: 7. Germline CDR1 and CDR2: MDHEN and SYDVKM. The CDR3 is 15 amino acids. Noted time point: peripheral blood 6 weeks after treatment start. Measured with immunoSEQ multiplex PCR; TCRdb has only the in-frame clones, and not every one. Of about 120,000 clones listed, approximately 90% were seen once; the top ten hold under 5%. The chain uses TRBV28 and TRBJ2-7, with 11 bases lining up with TRBD1. Specimen: PBMCs, collected around atezolizumab (anti-PD-L1) treatment. The sequence was obtained from a man aged 55 to 69 with urothelial cancer. The CDR3 region has the DNA TGTGCCAGCAGCCGGTCCGGGACAGGGGGCTACGAGCAGTACTTC. Translated, it gives CASSRSGTGGYEQYF.